The 24 T cell receptor beta chains listed next were all sequenced from one sample in a study of T cell repertoires in cytomegalovirus infection. No antigen has been assigned to these receptors. TCRdb reprocessed the reads via MiXCR and lists one record per CDR3 protein. Of about 120,000 distinct CDR3 sequences listed, 30% are singletons. The sequencing used CD8+ T cells from cultured PBMCs, collected from culture after CMV antigen stimulation. The receptors were sampled from a human donor in good health (CMV status not recorded). Some clones in this sample may be carry-over from other donors' samples.

The J gene is TRBJ1-5, the V gene TRBV28; D not resolved. V was cut by 4 bases and J by 6 bases, with 13 bases left in between. The CDR3 spans 14 residues. Per germline, CDR1 MDHEN and CDR2 SYDVKM. The CDR3 DNA sequence: TGTGCCAGCAGTTCGGGCGGTAATGGTCAGCCCCAGCATTTT. It encodes CASSSGGNGQPQHF.

This clonotype was seen only a few times. The chain has TRBV4-1 and TRBJ1-6, with no clear D. CDR3 size: 14 residues. Germline V gene lookup returns CDR1 MGHRA and CDR2 YSYEKL. V lost 5 bases, J lost 6 bases, and 11 bases lay in between. The CDR3 is CASSRVSANSPLHF. CDR3 nucleotide sequence: TGCGCCAGCAGCAGGGTTTCGGCTAATTCACCCCTCCACTTT.

This clonotype was seen many times. The gene calls are TRBV28 and TRBJ1-4; TRBD1 matches at 8 bases. The V gene end was trimmed by 6 bases and the J gene end by 5 bases; junction bases not matched to a gene: 14. The CDR3 consists of 17 residues. Germline V gene data show CDR1 as MDHEN and CDR2 as SYDVKM. CDR3 amino acids: CASSPTGTGASNEKLFF. CDR3 sequence (DNA): TGTGCCAGCAGCCCGACCGGGACAGGCGCGTCCAATGAAAAACTGTTTTTT.

The chain has TRBV19 and TRBJ2-1, with D perhaps matching TRBD1 (5 bases). The CDR3 is 15 amino acids. Deletions cut 3 bases from V and 8 bases from J, with 17 bases between. Looked up from germline, CDR1 is LNHDA and CDR2 is SQIVND (reference sequence). The CDR3 DNA reads as TGTGCCAGTAGTATCCAGTGGGGCTGGACGGATGAGCAGTTCTTC. Its translation is CASSIQWGWTDEQFF.

This clonotype occurred a few times. The rearrangement joins TRBV5-1 to TRBJ2-1; 11 bases match TRBD2. Germline CDR1 reads SGHRS; CDR2 reads YFSETQ. V was pared by 7 bases and J by 8 bases, with 8 bases of the junction left unmatched. The length of the CDR3 is 14 residues. CDR3 protein: CASGLAGGIDEQFF. The CDR3 DNA reads as TGCGCCAGCGGATTAGCGGGGGGGATCGATGAGCAGTTCTTC. The full variable domain, in which reference TRBV5-1 and TRBJ2-1 provide the parts outside the CDR3, is KAGVTQTPRYLIKTRGQQVTLSCSPISGHRSVSWYQQTPGQGLQFLFEYFSETQRNKGNFPGRFSGRQFSNSRSEMNVSTLELGDSALYLCASGLAGGIDEQFFGPGTRLTVL.

As for this clonotype: The junction does not match germline at one end; this may be a read error. The chain joins TRBV6-2 or TRBV6-3 to TRBJ2-1; D is unclear. This CDR3 has 13 residues. Germline V CDR1 and CDR2: MNHEY, SVGEGT. The CDR3 loop is CASSSTFYNGQFF. For the CDR3, the DNA is TGTGCCAGCAGCTCGACCTTTTACAATGGGCAGTTCTTC.

The V call is TRBV7-9, the J call TRBJ2-7; 10 bases line up with TRBD1. The V and J ends lost 5 bases and 5 bases, in that order; junction bases with no gene match: 6. The CDR3 contains 14 residues. The germline V gene has CDR1 SEHNR and CDR2 FQNEAQ (reference sequence). CDR3: CASSLGQGFNEQYF. DNA of the CDR3: TGTGCCAGCAGCCTGGGACAGGGGTTCAACGAGCAGTACTTC.

The chain combines TRBV7-8 with TRBJ2-7; 9 bases are a match to TRBD1. V lost 3 bases to trimming and J lost 0 bases; unmatched junction nucleotides: 6. CDR1 and CDR2 from the germline V gene are SGHVS and FQNEAQ. The CDR3 runs to 16 residues. The DNA for the CDR3 is TGTGCCAGCAGCTTTGCGGGACAGGGCTTCTCCTACGAGCAGTACTTC. Translating it yields CASSFAGQGFSYEQYF.

The chain employs TRBV5-5 and TRBJ2-7; tentative D call: TRBD1 (5 bases). V was clipped by 4 bases and J by 2 bases, with 10 bases between them. The CDR3 totals 13 residues. From germline, CDR1 is SGHKS and CDR2 YYEKEE (reference sequence). The CDR3, as DNA: TGTGCCAGCAGCCAGGACATTACCTACGAGCAGTACTTC. Amino acids: CASSQDITYEQYF.

This rearrangement joins TRBV5-5 to TRBJ2-2; the match to TRBD1 covers 7 bases. There are 15 residues in the CDR3. V shed 4 bases and J 4 bases; nucleotides not matched to a gene: 7. Germline CDR1 SGHKS, CDR2 YYEKEE (reference sequence). In nucleotides, the CDR3 is TGTGCCAGCAGCACGTTCGACAGGGCCACCGGGGAGCTGTTTTTT. It specifies CASSTFDRATGELFF.

This chain uses TRBV27 with TRBJ2-7; D is uncertain. V was pared by 0 bases and J by 6 bases, with 9 bases between. The CDR3 extends over 13 amino acids. The germline gives CDR1 MNHEY, CDR2 SMNVEV (reference sequence). CDR3 loop: CASSLSSLGEQYF. CDR3 sequence (DNA): TGTGCCAGCAGTTTATCCTCCCTCGGCGAGCAGTACTTC.

This clonotype was counted many times. The chain joins TRBV12-3 or TRBV12-4 to TRBJ2-7; D not resolved. The CDR3 spans 13 residues. Between the trimmed V and J ends, which lost 4 bases and 2 bases, there was a span of 9 bases. As DNA, the CDR3 is TGTGCCAGCAGTTCCCCGTGGGCCTACGAGCAGTACTTC. This translates into CASSSPWAYEQYF.

In this sample, this clonotype turned up a few times. The V and J genes are TRBV11-2 and TRBJ1-4; D is unresolved. From germline, CDR1 is SGHAT and CDR2 FQNNGV. Trimming removed 0 bases from V and 0 bases from J, with 8 bases in between. The CDR3 has 16 residues. The chain's CDR3 is CASSLDPVSTNEKLFF. The CDR3 DNA reads TGTGCCAGCAGCTTAGATCCGGTTTCAACTAATGAAAAACTGTTTTTT.

The CDR3 protein is CASEPLGVEQFF. The CDR3 DNA is TGTGCCAGCGAGCCATTGGGTGTTGAGCAGTTCTTC. This chain joins TRBV7-6 and TRBJ2-1; D gene uncertain. Per germline, CDR1 SGHVS and CDR2 FNYEAQ. This CDR3 is built from 12 residues. V lost 8 bases to trimming and J lost 9 bases, with 14 bases between them.

Only a few counts were recorded for this clonotype. The chain links TRBV7-9 to TRBJ2-7; TRBD1 matches 9 bases. Trimming cost V 3 bases and J 4 bases; bases outside gene matches: 7. CDR1 is SEHNR and CDR2 is FQNEAQ in the germline V gene (reference sequence). CDR3 size: 15 residues. In DNA form, the CDR3 reads TGTGCCAGCAGCTTCGGACAGGGGCAAGGGTACGAGCAGTACTTC. This codes for CASSFGQGQGYEQYF. Full variable domain (outside the CDR3, taken from reference TRBV7-9 and TRBJ2-7): DTGVSQNPRHKITKRGQNVTFRCDPISEHNRLYWYRQTLGQGPEFLTYFQNEAQLEKSRLLSDRFSAERPKGSFSTLEIQRTEQGDSAMYLCASSFGQGQGYEQYFGPGTRLTVT.

This rearrangement joins TRBV4-1 to TRBJ2-1; the D gene is possibly TRBD2 (7 bases). CDR1 MGHRA and CDR2 YSYEKL come from the germline V gene. Trimming removed 3 bases at V and 6 bases at J, with 12 bases between. The CDR3 runs to 14 residues. The CDR3 loop reads CASSHPGGGNEQFF. CDR3 DNA: TGCGCCAGCAGCCATCCGGGGGGCGGCAATGAGCAGTTCTTC.

As concerns this clonotype: An end of the junction does not agree with germline; a read error may underlie this. The chain has TRBV11-2 and TRBJ2-5, with no clear D. CDR1 is SGHAT and CDR2 is FQNNGV in the germline V gene. The CDR3 runs 15 residues. For the CDR3, the DNA is TGTGCCAGCAGCTTAGTTGTTGTGACCGAAGACACCCAGTACTTC. Its protein is CASSLVVVTEDTQYF.

This clonotype was counted only a few times. J is TRBJ2-3 and V is TRBV29-1; D remains unclear. Germline lookup yields CDR1 SQVTM and CDR2 ANQGSEA. V dropped 4 bases and J dropped 4 bases, with 18 bases sitting between them. The CDR3 totals 15 residues. CDR3 in amino acids: CSVGDVPLVADTQYF. CDR3 in DNA: TGCAGCGTTGGAGATGTGCCTCTAGTTGCAGATACGCAGTATTTT.

The chain uses TRBV29-1 and TRBJ2-5; no clear D. This CDR3 contains 10 residues. V shed 7 bases and J shed 2 bases, with 5 bases lying between them. Germline V gene sequence: CDR1 SQVTM, CDR2 ANQGSEA. DNA of the CDR3: TGCAGCGGATATCAAGAGACCCAGTACTTC. Translating it yields CSGYQETQYF.

The genes are TRBV5-6 and TRBJ2-2; TRBD2 might be the D (6 bases). Trimming pared 4 bases from V and 3 bases from J, leaving 10 bases between. The V gene's germline CDR1 is SGHDT and CDR2 YYEEEE. The CDR3 contains 14 residues. CDR3 protein: CASSPGDDTGELFF. The CDR3 nucleotides read TGTGCCAGCAGCCCGGGGGACGACACCGGGGAGCTGTTTTTT.

The chain combines TRBV15 with TRBJ2-5; TRBD2 matches at 9 bases. This CDR3 is 16 amino acids long. J was trimmed by 2 bases and V by 1 base; bases with no gene match: 5. CDR1 LNHNV and CDR2 YYDKDF come from the germline V gene (reference sequence). This CDR3 is CATSRVLLAGQETQYF. The CDR3 region has the DNA TGTGCCACCAGCAGAGTTTTGCTAGCGGGGCAAGAGACCCAGTACTTC.

This clonotype has more than one count but fewer than ten. This sequence joins TRBV20-1 and TRBJ1-3; TRBD1 matches 8 bases. The CDR3 spans 14 residues. Looked up from germline, CDR1 is DFQATT and CDR2 is SNEGSKA (reference sequence). V lost 6 bases and J lost 4; bases outside the gene matches: 8. The CDR3 region is CSASQGAGGNTIYF. The DNA for the CDR3 is TGCAGTGCGAGTCAGGGGGCGGGGGGAAACACCATATATTTT.

This clonotype was picked up a small number of times. This rearrangement joins TRBV6-6 to TRBJ2-1, with 9 positions matching TRBD2. Unmatched junction bases numbered 3, after V lost 0 bases and J lost 9 bases. CDR3 length: 14 amino acids. From germline, CDR1 is MNHNY and CDR2 SVGAGI (reference sequence). The DNA for the CDR3 is TGTGCCAGCAGTTACTCTAGCGGGGGAGGTGAGCAGTTCTTC. Protein product: CASSYSSGGGEQFF.

This clonotype was seen only a few times. The CDR3 nucleotides are TGTGCCAGCAGTTGGGACAGGGTGGGGAATGAAAAACTGTTTTTT. Its protein product is CASSWDRVGNEKLFF. The chain couples TRBV28 to TRBJ1-4; 9 bases line up with TRBD1. V lost 4 bases and J lost 5; bases outside the gene matches: 5. Germline values: CDR1 MDHEN, CDR2 SYDVKM. This CDR3 is built from 15 residues.